This T cell receptor beta chain was observed in a study of T cells expressing NK-cell markers. On the study more broadly: From sorted CD3+CD56+NKG2C+, CD3+CD56+NKG2C- and CD3+CD56-NKG2C+ T cells came the TCR beta repertoires. Eight donors were sequenced, seven testing HCMV-seropositive and one testing seronegative.

Study conclusions and caveats: The CD3+CD56-NKG2C+ fraction of four donors was likewise dominated by these clonotypes.

Details on this clonotype: The antigen is unknown.

TCRdb reprocessed the 5' RACE reads and reports one entry per CDR3 protein, with no DNA. The table lists more than 400,000 distinct CDR3 sequences. This CDR3 spans 12 amino acids. Germline V lookup: CDR1 DFQATT, CDR2 SNEGSKA (reference sequence). The clonotype comes from a woman aged 18 to 75 in good health. The sequencing sample was made of blood T cells: a sorted CD56 or NKG2C T cell subset, CD4+ or CD8+ T cells, or bulk PBMC T cells (not recorded which). This sequence joins TRBV20-1 and TRBJ2-3; the TRBD1 assignment by TCRdb is unverifiable without DNA. CDR3: CSLAGGADTQYF.